Listed below are T cell receptor beta chains from one sample, sequenced in a study of control samples from healthy donors and cancer patients. This table comes from immunoSEQ multiplex PCR, and its TCRdb copy is limited to in-frame clones, with some not included. The sample consists of approximately 79,000 clones, about 88% of them appearing once. What was sequenced was blood. These receptors were collected from a man in his fifties in good health. The CDR3 runs from the conserved cysteine through the conserved F or W. The D gene is left open where the match is weak. Some rows have no size entry. The others give once, few or many, or a class for an expanded clone.

V gene	J gene	D gene	clone size	CDR3 DNA	CDR3 protein
TRBV12-3/TRBV12-4	TRBJ1-1	NA	NA	TGTGCCAGCGGGTGGGGGGGCACTGAAGCTTTCTTT	CASGWGGTEAFF
TRBV5-6	TRBJ1-2	NA	NA	TGTGCCAGCAGCTTGGGTTCCGACAGTATCTTAAACTATGGCTACACCTTC	CASSLGSDSILNYGYTF
TRBV10-3	TRBJ2-2	NA	NA	TGTGCCATCAGAGAGTCAAGGGGTACCGGGGAGCTGTTTTTT	CAIRESRGTGELFF
TRBV5-8	TRBJ2-5	TRBD1	NA	TGTGCCAGCAGCTTGGAGGGGTCAGGGGGCAAGTTAGAGACCCAGTACTTC	CASSLEGSGGKLETQYF
TRBV10-3	TRBJ2-7	NA	once	TGTGCCATCAGTGAGGGGAGCTCCTACGAGCAGTACTTC	CAISEGSSYEQYF
TRBV15	TRBJ2-1	NA	NA	TGTGCCACCAGCAGAGATTCTGCTGGTCAGGAGTTCTTC	CATSRDSAGQEFF
TRBV12-3/TRBV12-4	TRBJ1-2	NA	NA	TGTGCCAGCAGTCAGGACGCGGTGGATGGCTACACCTTC	CASSQDAVDGYTF
TRBV6-2/TRBV6-3	TRBJ1-2	NA	NA	TGTGCCAGCAGTGACAAACCCCTCTATGGCTACACCTTC	CASSDKPLYGYTF
TRBV4-2	TRBJ1-5	NA	NA	TGTGCCAGCAGCCAAGTTCTGGCTTCTAGCAATCAGCCCCAGCATTTT	CASSQVLASSNQPQHF
TRBV6-5	TRBJ1-3	NA	NA	TGTGCCAGCAGGGACCCCGGAAACACCATATATTTT	CASRDPGNTIYF
TRBV19	TRBJ2-5	TRBD1	NA	TGTGCCAGTAGTATCCGGACAGGACCCTTGGGGCAAGAGACCCAGTACTTC	CASSIRTGPLGQETQYF
TRBV19	TRBJ1-1	NA	NA	TGTGCCAGTAGTAAGAGCCGGGGCGGCGTGAACACTGAAGCTTTCTTT	CASSKSRGGVNTEAFF
TRBV19	TRBJ2-7	TRBD2	NA	TGTGCCAGTAGGCAGACTAGCGGGCCTACCTACGAGCAGTACTTC	CASRQTSGPTYEQYF
TRBV12-3/TRBV12-4	TRBJ2-7	NA	NA	TGTGCCAGCTCCTACGGATACTACGAGCAGTACTTC	CASSYGYYEQYF
TRBV9	TRBJ1-4	NA	NA	TGTGCCAGCAGCGTAGGAAGTTGGGGTCCGACTGAAAAACTGTTTTTT	CASSVGSWGPTEKLFF
TRBV24-1	TRBJ2-7	NA	NA	TGTGCCACCAGTGAGTCCGGGACAAGGGAGCAGTACTTC	CATSESGTREQYF
TRBV10-1	TRBJ1-1	TRBD1	NA	TGCGCCAGCCCGGGACAGGGTAGTGGTACAGACACTGAAGCTTTCTTT	CASPGQGSGTDTEAFF
TRBV10-3	TRBJ1-1	NA	NA	TGTGCCATCAGTGCTTGGGGGAGTGGAGGAGGGACTGAAGCTTTCTTT	CAISAWGSGGGTEAFF
TRBV30	TRBJ2-7	NA	NA	TGTGCCTGGGGGGGGCACGTCGAGCAGTACTTC	CAWGGHVEQYF
TRBV20-1	TRBJ2-4	NA	NA	TGCGCACCCCTAGCCAAAAACATTCAGTACTTC	CAPLAKNIQYF
TRBV6-5	TRBJ2-1	TRBD2	NA	TGTGCCAGCAGTCTTAGCGGGGGTAGCTACAATGAGCAGTTCTTC	CASSLSGGSYNEQFF
TRBV5-5	TRBJ1-2	NA	NA	TGTGCCAGCAGCTTGAACGCCCCTTTCTATGGCTACACCTTC	CASSLNAPFYGYTF
TRBV18	TRBJ1-6	NA	few	TGTGCCAGCTCACCATTTGGAACGACTAATTCACCCCTCCACTTT	CASSPFGTTNSPLHF
TRBV18	TRBJ1-3	NA	NA	TGTGCCAGCTCACCAACGGCAGGGGCAGGAAACACCATATATTTT	CASSPTAGAGNTIYF
TRBV5-3	TRBJ1-1	NA	NA	TGTGCCCCCCAACCCCGGGGGCTTCTGACCACTGAAGCTTTCTTT	CAPQPRGLLTTEAFF
TRBV18	TRBJ2-7	NA	NA	TGTGCCAGCTCACGGACCACCGTACAGGAACACTACGAGCAGTACTTC	CASSRTTVQEHYEQYF
TRBV6-6	TRBJ1-1	TRBD1	NA	TGTGCCAGCAGTTACGGGACAGGGATGAACACTGAAGCTTTCTTT	CASSYGTGMNTEAFF
TRBV29-1	TRBJ2-7	TRBD1	NA	TGCAGCGCCGCCACTAATCAGGCAGGGGGCAGCGAGCAGTACTTC	CSAATNQAGGSEQYF
TRBV9	TRBJ2-1	TRBD1	NA	TGTGCCAGCAGCAGTCCCGGGACAGGGTTCAATGAGCAGTTCTTC	CASSSPGTGFNEQFF
TRBV9	TRBJ1-2	NA	NA	TGTGCCAGCAGCAAGGATAACTATGGCTACACCTTC	CASSKDNYGYTF
TRBV5-8	TRBJ1-2	NA	once	TGTGCCAGCACAGAACGGGGGGACTATGGCTACACCTTC	CASTERGDYGYTF
TRBV5-1	TRBJ2-1	TRBD2	NA	TGCGCCAGCATGAGTTTCCTGACTAGCGGTTACAATGAGCAGTTCTTC	CASMSFLTSGYNEQFF
TRBV5-4	TRBJ2-1	TRBD2	NA	TGTGCCAGCAGCTTGGGACGGGGGGGGTCCAATGAGCAGTTCTTC	CASSLGRGGSNEQFF
TRBV5-1	TRBJ1-1	NA	NA	TGCGCCAGCAGCTTTTGGGGGAACACTGAAGCTTTCTTT	CASSFWGNTEAFF
TRBV28	TRBJ2-7	TRBD2	NA	TGTGCCAGTCTAGCGGGGGGGGCTGTCTCCTACGAGCAGTACTTC	CASLAGGAVSYEQYF
TRBV27	TRBJ2-3	TRBD2	once	TGTGCCAGCAGTTTTTGGCTAGCGGGGGGCCTTTCGACAGATACGCAGTATTTT	CASSFWLAGGLSTDTQYF
TRBV27	TRBJ1-6	TRBD1	once	TGTGCCAGCAGGGCACCGGGACAGGGCTTCTCACCCCTCCACTTT	CASRAPGQGFSPLHF
TRBV5-8	TRBJ2-2	TRBD1	NA	TGTGCCAGCAGCCTGGGACAGGGGTACACCGGGGAGCTGTTTTTT	CASSLGQGYTGELFF
TRBV7-2	TRBJ2-7	NA	NA	TGTGCCAGCAGCTCTGGACAGTTCTACGAGCAGTACTTC	CASSSGQFYEQYF
TRBV12-5	TRBJ2-1	NA	NA	TGTGCTAGTGGTTTGGGTTACAATGAGCAGTTCTTC	CASGLGYNEQFF
TRBV5-1	TRBJ1-1	NA	NA	TGCGCCACGGCCCAAAGGGCTATTAAAGCTTTCTTT	CATAQRAIKAFF
TRBV19	TRBJ1-4	TRBD1	NA	TGTGCCAGCTTGAGGACAGGGGAGGACGAAAAACTGTTTTTT	CASLRTGEDEKLFF
TRBV5-1	TRBJ2-1	TRBD2	NA	TGCGCCAGCAGCGGCGGACTAGCGGGTAGCTCCTACAATGAGCAGTTCTTC	CASSGGLAGSSYNEQFF
TRBV4-2	TRBJ1-3	NA	NA	TGTGCCAGCAGCTCCCAAGGCCCAGGGAACTCTGGAAACACCATATATTTT	CASSSQGPGNSGNTIYF
TRBV29-1	TRBJ1-3	NA	NA	TGCAGCGTTGAGGGCAGGGGTGGAAACACCATATATTTT	CSVEGRGGNTIYF
TRBV6-5	TRBJ1-1	TRBD1	NA	TGTGCCAGCAAAGGACAGGGTCCCGGGAGGACTGAAGCTTTCTTT	CASKGQGPGRTEAFF
TRBV5-4	TRBJ2-3	NA	NA	TGTGCCAGCAGCTTGAGGGCAGGAACAGATACGCAGTATTTT	CASSLRAGTDTQYF